Following are 31 T cell receptor beta chains from one sample sequenced in a study of CD8 T cells in ankylosing spondylitis. TCRdb used MiXCR to reprocess the 5' RACE reads, holding one entry per CDR3 protein. The sample yields under 200,000 distinct CDR3 sequences, about an eighth seen once. The sequenced material came from blood, either unsorted or a sorted T cell fraction (not recorded which). The receptors derive from a female donor with ankylosing spondylitis or in good health (not recorded which).

There are many counts of this clonotype. The V gene is TRBV11-2, the J gene TRBJ2-3; perhaps TRBD2 as D (6 bases). The V end lost 2 bases, the J end lost 3 bases, and 21 bases lay between the germline ends. CDR1 is SGHAT, CDR2 FQNNGV, per germline. CDR3 length equals 18 residues. This CDR3 is CASSLRSWGGMGTDTQYF. In DNA form, the CDR3 reads TGTGCCAGCAGCTTAAGGTCTTGGGGCGGGATGGGTACAGATACGCAGTATTTT.

The sample holds many counts of this clonotype. The V and J genes are TRBV6-1 and TRBJ2-3; TRBD2 agrees at 9 bases. Germline V gene lookup returns CDR1 MNHNS and CDR2 SASEGT. Trimming removed 3 bases from V and 3 bases from J; junction bases left unmatched: 10. This CDR3 is 17 amino acids long. In DNA form, the CDR3 reads TGTGCCAGCAGTGACCGGGCCTTGGCGGGAGGGACAGATACGCAGTATTTT. As protein: CASSDRALAGGTDTQYF.

This clonotype was counted ten times or more. V is TRBV5-6 and J is TRBJ1-2; TRBD1 aligns across 7 bases. There are 13 residues in the CDR3. Trimming took 2 bases from V and 7 from J; bases not matched to a gene: 5. The germline V gene encodes CDR1 SGHDT and CDR2 YYEEEE. CDR3 sequence reads: CASSLGGASGYTF. In nucleotides, the CDR3 is TGTGCCAGCAGCTTAGGGGGCGCGAGTGGCTACACCTTC.

For this clonotype: A much more abundant neighbour one base away suggests this may be a read error. The chain joins TRBV24-1 to TRBJ2-7; D perhaps matches TRBD1 (5 bases). The CDR3 is made up of 13 amino acids. The germline CDR1 and CDR2 sequences are KGHDR and SFDVKD. The CDR3 region is CAPSDFAGYEQYF. The CDR3 bases are TGTGCCCCCAGTGATTTCGCAGGGTACGAGCAGTACTTC.

This clonotype has at least ten counts. CDR3: CASSPAGGGKINQPQHF. The CDR3 coding sequence is TGTGCCAGCAGCCCCGCAGGGGGAGGCAAGATCAATCAGCCCCAGCATTTT. The chain has TRBV5-5 and TRBJ1-5; 7 nucleotides align to TRBD1. The ends lost 4 bases at V and 3 bases at J; junction bases unmatched: 13. CDR3 length: 17 amino acids. Germline loops: CDR1 SGHKS, CDR2 YYEKEE (reference sequence). The variable domain in full, with the rest retrieved from reference TRBV5-5 and TRBJ1-5, is DAGVTQSPTHLIKTRGQQVTLRCSPISGHKSVSWYQQVLGQGPQFIFQYYEKEERGRGNFPDRFSARQFPNYSSELNVNALLLGDSALYLCASSPAGGGKINQPQHFGDGTRLSIL.

This clonotype was seen at least ten times. V gene TRBV5-1 combines with J gene TRBJ2-5; TRBD2 matches at 7 bases. The CDR3 totals 14 residues. V dropped 0 bases and J dropped 5; count of bases not matched to a gene: 4. Germline V gives CDR1 SGHRS, CDR2 YFSETQ. As DNA, the CDR3 is TGCGCCAGCAGCTTGGGAACTAGCGCCGAGACCCAGTACTTC. Protein product: CASSLGTSAETQYF.

Remarks on this clonotype: A single base separates this from a much larger clone, so it may be a read error. V gene TRBV5-5 combines with J gene TRBJ2-7; 8 bases are a match to TRBD1. Germline V gives CDR1 SGHKS, CDR2 YYEKEE (reference sequence). The CDR3 contains 14 residues. In DNA, the CDR3 is TGTGCCAGCAGCTTGGGGACAGGGAACTACGAGCGGTACTTC. Translation gives CASSLGTGNYERYF.

This clonotype was detected a few times. This chain connects TRBV12-3 or TRBV12-4 to TRBJ2-1; D is undetermined. The CDR3 length is 16 residues. Trimming took 7 bases from V and 0 from J, leaving 16 bases between them. CDR3 in amino acids: CASTRPGTSSYNEQFF. CDR3 nucleotides: TGTGCCAGCACCCGACCGGGTACGAGCTCCTACAATGAGCAGTTCTTC.

The chain couples TRBV5-1 to TRBJ2-2, with 7 nucleotides matching TRBD1. CDR1 is SGHRS, CDR2 YFSETQ, per germline. The J segment lost 7 bases and the V segment lost 4 bases, leaving 10 bases of the junction unmatched. The CDR3 covers 15 residues. CDR3 in amino acids: CASSLEQGRSGELFF. In DNA form, the CDR3 reads TGCGCCAGCAGCCTGGAACAGGGGAGAAGCGGGGAGCTGTTTTTT.

Comment on this clonotype: A much larger clone lies one base from this, so it may be a read error. CDR3 DNA: TGCGCCAGCAGCTTGGTCCGGAGGAACACTAAAGCTTTCTTT. It codes for CASSLVRRNTKAFF. J is TRBJ1-1 and V is TRBV5-1; D is undetermined. Looked up from germline, CDR1 is SGHRS and CDR2 is YFSETQ. This CDR3 spans 14 amino acids.

In its sample, this clonotype was seen many times. The V gene is TRBV29-1, the J gene TRBJ2-7; D remains ambiguous. CDR1 and CDR2 (germline): SQVTM, ANQGSEA. The CDR3 contains 12 residues. The V end lost 4 bases, the J end lost 0 bases, and 7 bases lay between the germline ends. DNA for the CDR3: TGCAGCGTTGCTCCTAGCTCCTACGAGCAGTACTTC. Translated: CSVAPSSYEQYF.

The chain recombines TRBV29-1 with TRBJ2-3, with TRBD2 identical over 12 bases. Trimming cost V 7 bases and J 4 bases; bases outside gene matches: 3. From germline, CDR1 is SQVTM and CDR2 ANQGSEA. This CDR3 contains 13 residues. CDR3 loop: CSGRLAGADTQYF. The CDR3 DNA sequence: TGCAGCGGCCGACTAGCGGGAGCAGATACGCAGTATTTT.

This clonotype was recorded many times. V is TRBV12-3 or TRBV12-4 and J is TRBJ2-1, with D perhaps matching TRBD1 (6 bases). The ends were cut back, 6 bases at V and 4 bases at J, with 13 bases in the middle. The length of the CDR3 is 14 residues. CDR3 sequence (DNA): TGTGCCAGCAGCATTAGAGGACAGTACAATGAGCAGTTCTTC. It yields the protein CASSIRGQYNEQFF.

This clonotype was counted many times. This sequence joins TRBV20-1 and TRBJ2-5; 7 positions match TRBD2. The V and J ends lost 7 bases and 2 bases, in that order; junction bases with no gene match: 7. The germline gives CDR1 DFQATT, CDR2 SNEGSKA (reference sequence). The CDR3 covers 13 residues. This CDR3 is CSVERDRQETQYF. The DNA of the CDR3 is TGCAGTGTGGAGCGGGACCGACAAGAGACCCAGTACTTC.

The V gene is TRBV5-1, the J gene TRBJ1-6; D is unresolved. The CDR3 extends over 16 amino acids. Germline V gene lookup returns CDR1 SGHRS and CDR2 YFSETQ. The V end lost 1 base, the J end lost 0 bases, and 8 bases lay between the germline ends. CDR3 DNA: TGCGCCAGCAGCTTGACGAGTCGCTCCTATAATTCACCCCTCCACTTT. This gives the protein CASSLTSRSYNSPLHF. The whole variable domain, filled in from reference TRBV5-1 and TRBJ1-6, reads KAGVTQTPRYLIKTRGQQVTLSCSPISGHRSVSWYQQTPGQGLQFLFEYFSETQRNKGNFPGRFSGRQFSNSRSEMNVSTLELGDSALYLCASSLTSRSYNSPLHFGNGTRLTVT.

In its sample, this clonotype was seen many times. The chain combines TRBV27 with TRBJ1-6, with unresolved D. The V and J ends lost 3 bases and 9 bases respectively, with 15 bases between them. The CDR3 extends over 15 amino acids. CDR1 is MNHEY, CDR2 SMNVEV, per germline (reference sequence). The CDR3 DNA reads TGTGCCAGCAGTTTTCTCCCTCTCGAAGGTTCACCCCTCCACTTT. The encoded protein is CASSFLPLEGSPLHF.

This chain joins TRBV20-1 and TRBJ2-7; D assignment may be TRBD1 or TRBD2 (5 bases each). V was shortened by 2 bases and J by 3 bases, with 8 bases between the two germline ends. This CDR3 contains 12 residues. CDR1 and CDR2 (germline): DFQATT, SNEGSKA (reference sequence). DNA for the CDR3: TGCAGTGCTAGATCTGGGGGCTACGAGCAGTACTTC. Its translation is CSARSGGYEQYF.

This clonotype has a count of ten or more. The chain joins TRBV6-2 or TRBV6-3 to TRBJ1-5, with D tentatively TRBD1 (6 bases). Per germline, CDR1 MNHEY and CDR2 SVGEGT. The CDR3 totals 16 residues. V lost 5 bases to trimming and J lost 4 bases, with 18 bases between them. The DNA of the CDR3 is TGTGCCAGCAGTAAGGACAGTTTTCCGACTAATCAGCCCCAGCATTTT. Protein sequence: CASSKDSFPTNQPQHF.

This clonotype was recorded only once. The chain joins TRBV4-2 to TRBJ2-3; unclear D gene. Trimming pared 2 bases from V and 4 bases from J, leaving 16 bases between. The CDR3 is made up of 16 amino acids. Germline values: CDR1 LGHNA, CDR2 YNFKEQ. CDR3 DNA: TGTGCCAGCAGCCAAAAGGAGAGCCTAGGTGCAGATACGCAGTATTTT. The encoded protein is CASSQKESLGADTQYF.

This clonotype appeared many times. V gene TRBV12-3 or TRBV12-4 combines with J gene TRBJ2-7; maybe TRBD1 (5 bases). The V gene lost 5 bases and the J gene lost 6 bases, with 17 bases spanning the gap. CDR3 length equals 14 residues. DNA for the CDR3: TGTGCCAGCAGTCCCTCTACAGGAAGATTCGAGCAGTACTTC. This gives the protein CASSPSTGRFEQYF.

Worth noting for this clonotype: Being one base from a much bigger clone, this may be a read error. The J gene is TRBJ2-3, the V gene TRBV5-1, with a possible D match to TRBD2 (5 bases). CDR3 length: 13 residues. V lost 7 bases, J lost 5 bases, and 14 bases lay in between. Per the germline V gene, CDR1 is SGHRS and CDR2 is YFSETQ. DNA for the CDR3: TGCGCCAGCCTAAGGAGCGGCCTAGATACGCAGTATTTT. Its translation is CASLRSGLDTQYF.

As for this clonotype: Possible read error: a much larger clone is one base away. J is TRBJ1-1 and V is TRBV7-7; no firm D call. Germline V gene sequence: CDR1 SSHAT, CDR2 FNYEAQ (reference sequence). CDR3 length: 13 amino acids. This CDR3 is CAGSLAERTEAFF. The DNA for the CDR3 is TGTGCCGGCAGCTTAGCAGAGAGGACTGAAGCTTTCTTT.

This clonotype was recorded at least ten times. CDR3 residues: CASTRTADEQYF. CDR3 DNA sequence: TGTGCCAGCACCAGGACCGCGGACGAGCAGTACTTC. The chain carries TRBV12-3 or TRBV12-4 and TRBJ2-7; D is undetermined. V was pared by 7 bases and J by 5 bases, with 12 bases between. The CDR3 is made up of 12 amino acids.

There are many counts of this clonotype. The chain couples TRBV12-3 or TRBV12-4 to TRBJ1-1; tentatively, D is TRBD1 (6 bases). This CDR3 is 16 amino acids long. The V gene lost 5 bases and the J gene lost 0 bases, with 16 bases spanning the gap. The CDR3 loop is CASSPKQGAMNTEAFF. CDR3 in DNA: TGTGCCAGCAGTCCTAAACAGGGTGCGATGAACACTGAAGCTTTCTTT.

The sample holds a few counts of this clonotype. V is TRBV7-9 and J is TRBJ1-3; D is unclear. Trimming removed 7 bases at V and 4 bases at J, with 8 bases between. Germline V gene data show CDR1 as SEHNR and CDR2 as FQNEAQ (reference sequence). This CDR3 is built from 12 residues. DNA for the CDR3: TGTGCCAGCACCTCGACAGGAAACACCATATATTTT. It encodes CASTSTGNTIYF.

This clonotype was picked up a small number of times. V usage is TRBV6-5 and J usage is TRBJ2-1; 12 bases are a match to TRBD2. The germline CDR1 and CDR2 sequences are MNHEY and SVGAGI. The junction had 3 bases not matched to a gene; V was cut back by 4 bases and J by 2 bases. The CDR3 is made up of 16 amino acids. This CDR3 reads CASSSSGRDTYNEQFF. In DNA form, the CDR3 reads TGTGCCAGCAGTTCTAGCGGGAGGGACACCTACAATGAGCAGTTCTTC.

Ten or more counts support this clonotype. This chain joins TRBV12-3 or TRBV12-4 and TRBJ1-1, with TRBD1 matching 8 bases. This CDR3 contains 14 residues. Losses at the gene ends were 7 bases for V and 4 bases for J; bases not matched to a gene: 8. The CDR3 spells CASNLQGGITEAFF. DNA of the CDR3: TGTGCCAGCAACTTACAGGGGGGGATCACTGAAGCTTTCTTT.

V and J are TRBV4-1 and TRBJ2-1; 9 nucleotides agree with TRBD2. Trimming cost V 5 bases and J 6 bases; bases outside gene matches: 11. This CDR3 comprises 16 residues. The germline V gene has CDR1 MGHRA and CDR2 YSYEKL. In DNA form, the CDR3 reads TGCGCCAGCAGCATTGAGCTAGCGGGGTTGCTCAATGAGCAGTTCTTC. This encodes CASSIELAGLLNEQFF.

This clonotype was counted at least ten times. The rearrangement links TRBV12-3 or TRBV12-4 to TRBJ1-5; TRBD1 aligns across 9 bases. This CDR3 comprises 13 residues. The ends lost 3 bases at V and 7 bases at J; junction bases unmatched: 1. CDR3: CASSLDRGQPQHF. The CDR3 DNA sequence: TGTGCCAGCAGTTTGGACAGGGGCCAGCCCCAGCATTTT.

At least ten counts were recorded for this clonotype. The chain carries TRBV6-4 and TRBJ2-5; 8 positions match TRBD1. The CDR3 contains 14 residues. The junction had 6 bases not matched to a gene; V was cut back by 6 bases and J by 3 bases. Germline assignment: CDR1 MRHNA and CDR2 SNTAGT. The CDR3 here is CASRPQGGEETQYF. CDR3 coding DNA: TGTGCCAGCAGGCCACAGGGGGGCGAAGAGACCCAGTACTTC.

Only a few counts were recorded for this clonotype. The genes are TRBV5-6 and TRBJ1-6; 10 bases are shared with TRBD1. The V gene's germline CDR1 is SGHDT and CDR2 YYEEEE. The V gene end was trimmed by 4 bases and the J gene end by 13 bases; junction bases not matched to a gene: 11. This CDR3 region has 15 residues. The CDR3 spells CASSGTGVASSPLHF. The CDR3 nucleotides read TGTGCCAGCAGCGGGACAGGGGTTGCCTCTTCGCCCCTCCACTTT.